This T cell receptor beta chain is from a study of T cells in localized non-small cell lung cancer. Study findings and constraints: In adjacent lung, a median approximately 60 of the top 100 tumor clones were found. Adjacent uninvolved lung tissue had the highest T cell clonality, exceeding tumor. Those with higher blood T cell density had longer overall survival. Heterogeneity stays possible, as sequencing covered only one tumor region.

TCRdb keeps only in-frame clones here, not all; method: immunoSEQ multiplex PCR. The sample yields 30,000 to 40,000 clones, about nine tenths seen once. Germline assignment: CDR1 SGHNT and CDR2 YYREEE (reference sequence). The length of the CDR3 is 15 residues. J was trimmed by 6 bases and V by 3 bases; bases with no gene match: 7. A remark on this clone: As yet, its antigen is unknown.

The specimen was peripheral blood mononuclear cells, collected before any cancer treatment. This chain uses TRBV5-4 with TRBJ2-1; 9 bases fit TRBD2. The clonotype comes from a male donor aged 60 or older with stage II lung adenocarcinoma. The CDR3 nucleotides read TGTGCCAGCAGCTCCAGCGGGAGGTGGGGCAATGAGCAGTTCTTC. This encodes CASSSSGRWGNEQFF.